The subject of this entry is one T cell receptor beta chain. TCRdb keeps only in-frame clones here, not all; method: immunoSEQ multiplex PCR. The data show fewer than 250,000 clones, around 86% seen once. This record comes from a study of blood T cell repertoires in COVID-19. Germline V gene lookup returns CDR1 LNHDA and CDR2 SQIVND (reference sequence). This CDR3 has 16 residues. V lost 5 bases and J 0 bases, leaving 14 bases between the germline ends. The J gene is TRBJ1-5, the V gene TRBV19; no firm D call. The sample taken for sequencing was PBMCs or T cells enriched from blood (not recorded which). The source of this sequence is a woman aged 40 to 55 in a cohort exposed to, infected with or recovered from COVID-19 (not recorded which). CDR3 in amino acids: CASSHDISYSNQPQHF. Written as DNA, the CDR3 is TGTGCCAGTAGTCACGACATCTCTTATAGCAATCAGCCCCAGCATTTT. Full variable domain (outside the CDR3, taken from reference TRBV19 and TRBJ1-5): DGGITQSPKYLFRKEGQNVTLSCEQNLNHDAMYWYRQDPGQGLRLIYYSQIVNDFQKGDIAEGYSVSREKKESFPLTVTSAQKNPTAFYLCASSHDISYSNQPQHFGDGTRLSIL.